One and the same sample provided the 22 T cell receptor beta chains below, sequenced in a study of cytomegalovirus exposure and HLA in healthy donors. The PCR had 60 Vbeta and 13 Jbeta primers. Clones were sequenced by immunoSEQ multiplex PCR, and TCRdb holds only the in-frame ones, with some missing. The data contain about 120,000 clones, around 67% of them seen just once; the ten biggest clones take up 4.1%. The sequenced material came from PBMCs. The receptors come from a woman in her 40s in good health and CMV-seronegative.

DNA of the CDR3: TGTGCCAGCAGCTTCCTAAGCGGGAGCCCGGATACGCAGTATTTT. Its translation: CASSFLSGSPDTQYF. This chain links TRBV5-4 with TRBJ2-3; 8 bases align to TRBD2. In germline, CDR1 is SGHNT, CDR2 YYREEE (reference sequence). Losses at the gene ends were 2 bases for V and 6 bases for J; bases not matched to a gene: 8. This CDR3 region has 15 residues.

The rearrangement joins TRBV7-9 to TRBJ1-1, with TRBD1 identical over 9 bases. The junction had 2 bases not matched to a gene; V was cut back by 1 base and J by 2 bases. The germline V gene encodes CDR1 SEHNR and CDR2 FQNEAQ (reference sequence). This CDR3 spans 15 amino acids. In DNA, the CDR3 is TGTGCCAGCAGCTTAGAACAGGGGGCTAACACTGAAGCTTTCTTT. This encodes CASSLEQGANTEAFF.

For the CDR3, the DNA is TGCGCCAGCAGCCCAGGGACTAGCGGGGGGCAAGAGACCCAGTACTTC. Amino acids: CASSPGTSGGQETQYF. The rearrangement uses TRBV5-1 and TRBJ2-5, with 15 bases identical to TRBD2. The junction had 3 bases not matched to a gene; V was cut back by 4 bases and J by 2 bases. Per germline, CDR1 SGHRS and CDR2 YFSETQ. CDR3 size: 16 residues.

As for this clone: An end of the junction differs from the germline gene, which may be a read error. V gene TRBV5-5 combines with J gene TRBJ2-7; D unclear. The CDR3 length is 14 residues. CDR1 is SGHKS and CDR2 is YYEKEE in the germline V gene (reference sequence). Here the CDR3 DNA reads TGTGCCAGCAGCTTGGGCCGCCCAAACCCACTTTCCTCCTTC. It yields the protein CASSLGRPNPLSSF. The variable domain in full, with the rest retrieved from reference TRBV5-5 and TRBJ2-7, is DAGVTQSPTHLIKTRGQQVTLRCSPISGHKSVSWYQQVLGQGPQFIFQYYEKEERGRGNFPDRFSARQFPNYSSELNVNALLLGDSALYLCASSLGRPNPLSSFGPGTRLTVT.

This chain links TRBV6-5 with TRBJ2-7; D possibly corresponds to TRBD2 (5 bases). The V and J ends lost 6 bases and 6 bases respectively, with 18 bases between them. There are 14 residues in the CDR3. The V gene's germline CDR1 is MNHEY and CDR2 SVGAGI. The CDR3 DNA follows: TGTGCCAGCAGCCCCCCGGCGGGCGTGTCCGAGCAGTACTTC. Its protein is CASSPPAGVSEQYF.

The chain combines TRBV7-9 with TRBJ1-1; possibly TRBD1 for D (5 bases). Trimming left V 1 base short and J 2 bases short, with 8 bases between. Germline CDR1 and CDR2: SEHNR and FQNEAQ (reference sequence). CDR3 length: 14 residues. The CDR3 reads CASSLVGDNTEAFF. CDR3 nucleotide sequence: TGTGCCAGCAGCTTAGTAGGGGATAACACTGAAGCTTTCTTT.

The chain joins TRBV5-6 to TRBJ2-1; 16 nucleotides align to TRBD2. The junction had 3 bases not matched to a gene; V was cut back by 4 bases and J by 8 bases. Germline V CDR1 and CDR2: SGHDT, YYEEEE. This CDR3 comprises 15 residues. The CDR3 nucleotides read TGTGCCAGCAGCCCGGGACTAGCGGGAGGGGATGAGCAGTTCTTC. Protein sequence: CASSPGLAGGDEQFF.

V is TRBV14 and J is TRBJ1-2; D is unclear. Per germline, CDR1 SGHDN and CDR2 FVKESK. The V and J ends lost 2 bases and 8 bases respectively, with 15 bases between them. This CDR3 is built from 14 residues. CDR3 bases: TGTGCCAGCAGCCAACTGGAGCGTTCCATGGGCTACACCTTC. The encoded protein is CASSQLERSMGYTF.

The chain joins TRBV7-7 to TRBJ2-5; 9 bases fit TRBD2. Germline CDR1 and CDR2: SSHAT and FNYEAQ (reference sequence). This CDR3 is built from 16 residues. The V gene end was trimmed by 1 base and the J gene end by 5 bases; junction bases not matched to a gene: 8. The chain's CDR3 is CASSLVGGGAGETQYF. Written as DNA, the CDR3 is TGTGCCAGCAGCTTAGTCGGCGGGGGGGCCGGTGAGACCCAGTACTTC.

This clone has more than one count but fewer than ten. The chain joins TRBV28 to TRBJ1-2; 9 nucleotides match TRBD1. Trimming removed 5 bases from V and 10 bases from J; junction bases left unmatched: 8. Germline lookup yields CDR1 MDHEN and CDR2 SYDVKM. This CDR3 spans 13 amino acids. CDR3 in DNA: TGTGCCAGCAGTCTGTCGGGACAGGGCTCCTACACCTTC. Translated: CASSLSGQGSYTF.

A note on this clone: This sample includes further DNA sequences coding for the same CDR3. CDR3 in amino acids: CASRSRRGEKLFF. CDR3 bases: TGTGCCAGCAGATCCCGGCGGGGTGAAAAACTGTTTTTT. The chain is built from TRBV7-8 and TRBJ1-4; D is unclear. CDR3 length: 13 amino acids. Germline lookup yields CDR1 SGHVS and CDR2 FQNEAQ. V lost 6 bases, J lost 7 bases, and 12 bases lay in between.

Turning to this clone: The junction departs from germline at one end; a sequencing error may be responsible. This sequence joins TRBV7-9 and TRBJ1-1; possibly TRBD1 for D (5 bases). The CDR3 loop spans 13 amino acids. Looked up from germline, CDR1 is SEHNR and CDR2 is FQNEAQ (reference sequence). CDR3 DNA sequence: TGTTCCAGCAGCCCGGGGGTGGGCACTGAAGCTTTCTTT. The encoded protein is CSSSPGVGTEAFF.

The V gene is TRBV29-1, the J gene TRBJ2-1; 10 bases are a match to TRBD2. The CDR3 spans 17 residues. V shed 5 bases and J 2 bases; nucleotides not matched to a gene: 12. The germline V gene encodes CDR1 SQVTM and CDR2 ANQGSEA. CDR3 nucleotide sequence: TGCAGCGTTTCCCTAAAGTCGGGACTAGCGACCTACAATGAGCAGTTCTTC. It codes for CSVSLKSGLATYNEQFF.

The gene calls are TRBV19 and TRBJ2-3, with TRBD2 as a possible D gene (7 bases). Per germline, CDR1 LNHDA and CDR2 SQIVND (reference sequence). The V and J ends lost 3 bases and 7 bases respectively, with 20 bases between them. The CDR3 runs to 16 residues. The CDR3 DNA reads TGTGCCAGTAGTATTCGCTCCCGGGGGGCCGGGAATACGCAGTATTTT. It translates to CASSIRSRGAGNTQYF.

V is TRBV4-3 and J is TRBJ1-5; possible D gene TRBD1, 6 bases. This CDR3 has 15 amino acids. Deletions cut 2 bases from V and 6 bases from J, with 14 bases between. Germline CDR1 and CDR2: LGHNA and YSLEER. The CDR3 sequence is CASSQFRGVGQPQHF. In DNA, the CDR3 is TGCGCCAGCAGCCAATTCAGGGGCGTCGGTCAGCCCCAGCATTTT.

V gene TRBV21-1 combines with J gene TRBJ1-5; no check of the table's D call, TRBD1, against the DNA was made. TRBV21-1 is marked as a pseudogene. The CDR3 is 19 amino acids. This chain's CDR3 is CASSKEGQGANDSNQPQHF. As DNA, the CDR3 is TGTGCCAGCAGCAAAGAGGGGCAGGGGGCAAATGATAGCAATCAGCCCCAGCATTTT.

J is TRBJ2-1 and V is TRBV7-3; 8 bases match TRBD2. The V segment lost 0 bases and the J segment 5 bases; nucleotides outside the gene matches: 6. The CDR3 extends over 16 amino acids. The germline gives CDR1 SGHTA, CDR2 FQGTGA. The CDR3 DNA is TGTGCCAGCAGCTTAACGACTGGCGGGAGGAACAATGAGCAGTTCTTC. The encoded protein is CASSLTTGGRNNEQFF. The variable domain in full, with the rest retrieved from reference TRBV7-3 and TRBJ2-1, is GAGVSQTPSNKVTEKGKYVELRCDPISGHTALYWYRQSLGQGPEFLIYFQGTGAADDSGLPNDRFFAVRPEGSVSTLKIQRTERGDSAVYLCASSLTTGGRNNEQFFGPGTRLTVL.

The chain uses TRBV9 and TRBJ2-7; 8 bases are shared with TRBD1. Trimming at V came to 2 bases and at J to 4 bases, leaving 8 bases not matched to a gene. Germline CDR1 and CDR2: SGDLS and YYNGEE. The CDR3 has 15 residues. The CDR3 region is CASSVRTGTVYEQYF. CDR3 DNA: TGTGCCAGCAGCGTCCGGACAGGGACGGTTTACGAGCAGTACTTC.

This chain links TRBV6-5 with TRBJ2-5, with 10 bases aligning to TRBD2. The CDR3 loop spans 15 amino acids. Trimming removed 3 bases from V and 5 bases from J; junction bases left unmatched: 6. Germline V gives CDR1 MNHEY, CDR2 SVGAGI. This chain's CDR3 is CASSYRAGGPETQYF. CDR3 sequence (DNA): TGTGCCAGCAGTTATAGAGCGGGGGGGCCGGAGACCCAGTACTTC.

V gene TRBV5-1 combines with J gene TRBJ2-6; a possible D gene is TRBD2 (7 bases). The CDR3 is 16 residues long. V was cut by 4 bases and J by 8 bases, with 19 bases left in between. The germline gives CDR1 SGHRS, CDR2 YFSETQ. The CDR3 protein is CASSPQVAGATNVLTF. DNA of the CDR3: TGCGCCAGCAGCCCTCAGGTTGCGGGGGCGACCAACGTCCTGACTTTC. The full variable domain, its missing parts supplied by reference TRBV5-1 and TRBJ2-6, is KAGVTQTPRYLIKTRGQQVTLSCSPISGHRSVSWYQQTPGQGLQFLFEYFSETQRNKGNFPGRFSGRQFSNSRSEMNVSTLELGDSALYLCASSPQVAGATNVLTFGAGSRLTVL.

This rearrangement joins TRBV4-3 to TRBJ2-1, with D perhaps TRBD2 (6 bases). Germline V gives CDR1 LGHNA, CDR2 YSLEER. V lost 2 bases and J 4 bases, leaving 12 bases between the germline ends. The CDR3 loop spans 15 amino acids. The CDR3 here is CASSQTGTYYNEQFF. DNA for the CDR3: TGCGCCAGCAGCCAAACCGGGACTTATTACAATGAGCAGTTCTTC.

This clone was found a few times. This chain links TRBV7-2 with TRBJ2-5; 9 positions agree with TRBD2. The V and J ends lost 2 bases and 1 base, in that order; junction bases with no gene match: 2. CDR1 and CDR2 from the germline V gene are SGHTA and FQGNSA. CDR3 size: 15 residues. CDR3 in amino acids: CASSLTSGSQETQYF. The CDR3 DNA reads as TGTGCCAGCAGCTTAACTAGCGGGTCCCAAGAGACCCAGTACTTC.